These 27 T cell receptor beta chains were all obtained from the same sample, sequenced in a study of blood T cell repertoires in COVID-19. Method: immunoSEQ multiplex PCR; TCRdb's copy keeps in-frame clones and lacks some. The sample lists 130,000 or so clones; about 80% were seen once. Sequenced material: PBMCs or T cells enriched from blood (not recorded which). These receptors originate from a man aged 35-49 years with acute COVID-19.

DNA for the CDR3: TGCGCCAGCAGCTCAGGGGCTAACTATGGCTACACCTTC. It encodes CASSSGANYGYTF. This sequence joins TRBV5-1 and TRBJ1-2; perhaps TRBD1 as D (6 bases). Germline V gene data show CDR1 as SGHRS and CDR2 as YFSETQ. The CDR3 extends over 13 amino acids. V was cut by 3 bases and J by 0 bases, with 6 bases left in between.

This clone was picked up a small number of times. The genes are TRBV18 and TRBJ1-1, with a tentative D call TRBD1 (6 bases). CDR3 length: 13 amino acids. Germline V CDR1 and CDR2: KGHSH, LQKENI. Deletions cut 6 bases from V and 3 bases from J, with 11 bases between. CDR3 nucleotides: TGTGCCAGCTCGGGGGCTAGGGACACTGAAGCTTTCTTT. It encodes CASSGARDTEAFF.

For the CDR3, the DNA is TGTGCCACCAGTGATTCCGGGACACATAATGAAAAACTGTTTTTT. Translating it yields CATSDSGTHNEKLFF. J is TRBJ1-4 and V is TRBV24-1; possible D gene TRBD1, 6 bases. The CDR3 has 15 residues. Germline V gene lookup returns CDR1 KGHDR and CDR2 SFDVKD. Between the trimmed V and J ends, which lost 2 bases and 4 bases, there was a span of 10 bases.

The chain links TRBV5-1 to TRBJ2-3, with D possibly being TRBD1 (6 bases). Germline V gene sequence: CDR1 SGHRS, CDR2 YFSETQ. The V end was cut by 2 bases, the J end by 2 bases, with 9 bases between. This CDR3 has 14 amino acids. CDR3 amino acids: CASSLGQTTDTQYF. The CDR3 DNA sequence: TGCGCCAGCAGCTTAGGACAGACCACAGATACGCAGTATTTT.

This chain's CDR3 is CASSLELANEQYF. The CDR3 DNA is TGTGCCAGCAGTTTGGAACTAGCCAACGAGCAGTACTTC. This chain joins TRBV28 and TRBJ2-7; TRBD2 might be the D (6 bases). V lost 3 bases to trimming and J lost 5 bases, with 11 bases between them. The germline gives CDR1 MDHEN, CDR2 SYDVKM. CDR3 length: 13 residues.

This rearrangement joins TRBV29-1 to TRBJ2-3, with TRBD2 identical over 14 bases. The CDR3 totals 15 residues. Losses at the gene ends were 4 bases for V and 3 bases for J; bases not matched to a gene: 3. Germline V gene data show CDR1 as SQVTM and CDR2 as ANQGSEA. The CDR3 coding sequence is TGCAGCGTTGGACTAGCGGGAGGGGTAACAGATACGCAGTATTTT. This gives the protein CSVGLAGGVTDTQYF.

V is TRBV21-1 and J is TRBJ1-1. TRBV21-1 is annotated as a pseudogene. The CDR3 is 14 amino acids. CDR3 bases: TGTGCCAGCAGCAACGTAGTGCGGTACACTGAAGCTTTCTTT. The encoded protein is CASSNVVRYTEAFF.

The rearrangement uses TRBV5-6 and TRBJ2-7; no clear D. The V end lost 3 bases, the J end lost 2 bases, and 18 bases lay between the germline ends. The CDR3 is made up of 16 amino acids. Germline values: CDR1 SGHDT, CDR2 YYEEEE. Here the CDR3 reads CASSSFLQSLTYEQYF. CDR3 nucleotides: TGTGCCAGCAGCTCTTTTCTCCAGTCATTGACCTACGAGCAGTACTTC.

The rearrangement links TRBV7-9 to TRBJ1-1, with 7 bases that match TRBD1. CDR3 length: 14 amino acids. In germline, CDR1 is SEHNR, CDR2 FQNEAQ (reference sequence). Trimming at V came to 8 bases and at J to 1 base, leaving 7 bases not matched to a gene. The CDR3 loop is CASSRGGENTEAFF. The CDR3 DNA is TGTGCCAGCTCCAGGGGGGGTGAGAACACTGAAGCTTTCTTT. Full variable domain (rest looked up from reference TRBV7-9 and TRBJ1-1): DTGVSQNPRHKITKRGQNVTFRCDPISEHNRLYWYRQTLGQGPEFLTYFQNEAQLEKSRLLSDRFSAERPKGSFSTLEIQRTEQGDSAMYLCASSRGGENTEAFFGQGTRLTVV.

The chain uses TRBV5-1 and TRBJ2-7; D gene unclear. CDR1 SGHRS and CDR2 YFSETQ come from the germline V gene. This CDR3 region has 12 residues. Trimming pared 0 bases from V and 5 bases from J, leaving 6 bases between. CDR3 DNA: TGCGCCAGCAGCTTGGCAGGCCACGAGCAGTACTTC. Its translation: CASSLAGHEQYF.

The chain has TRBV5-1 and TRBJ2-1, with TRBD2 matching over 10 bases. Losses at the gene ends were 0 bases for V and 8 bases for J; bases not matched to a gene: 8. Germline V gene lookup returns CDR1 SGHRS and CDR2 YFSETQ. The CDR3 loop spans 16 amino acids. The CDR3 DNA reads TGCGCCAGCAGCTTGGGCCCGGCTAGCGGGGGTGATGAGCAGTTCTTC. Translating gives CASSLGPASGGDEQFF.

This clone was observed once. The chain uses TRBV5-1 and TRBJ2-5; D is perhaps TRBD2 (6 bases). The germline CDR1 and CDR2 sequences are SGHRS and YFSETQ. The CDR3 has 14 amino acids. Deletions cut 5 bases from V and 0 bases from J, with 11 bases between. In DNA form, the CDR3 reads TGCGCCAGCAGGATAGCGGACTACCAAGAGACCCAGTACTTC. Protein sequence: CASRIADYQETQYF. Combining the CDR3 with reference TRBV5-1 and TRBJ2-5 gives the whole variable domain KAGVTQTPRYLIKTRGQQVTLSCSPISGHRSVSWYQQTPGQGLQFLFEYFSETQRNKGNFPGRFSGRQFSNSRSEMNVSTLELGDSALYLCASRIADYQETQYFGPGTRLLVL.

As DNA, the CDR3 is TGTGCCAGCAGCTCGGACTTCTACGAGCAGTACTTC. This translates into CASSSDFYEQYF. This chain joins TRBV5-4 and TRBJ2-7; weak D call: TRBD2 (5 bases). The CDR3 totals 12 residues. The V gene's germline CDR1 is SGHNT and CDR2 YYREEE (reference sequence). V was pared by 3 bases and J by 3 bases, with 7 bases between. Full variable domain (outside the CDR3, taken from reference TRBV5-4 and TRBJ2-7): ETGVTQSPTHLIKTRGQQVTLRCSSQSGHNTVSWYQQALGQGPQFIFQYYREEENGRGNFPPRFSGLQFPNYSSELNVNALELDDSALYLCASSSDFYEQYFGPGTRLTVT.

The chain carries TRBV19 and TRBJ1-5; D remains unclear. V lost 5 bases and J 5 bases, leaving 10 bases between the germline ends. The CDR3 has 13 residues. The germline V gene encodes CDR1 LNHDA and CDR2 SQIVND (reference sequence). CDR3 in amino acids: CASSGTLDQPQHF. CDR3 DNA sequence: TGTGCCAGTAGTGGCACATTGGATCAGCCCCAGCATTTT.

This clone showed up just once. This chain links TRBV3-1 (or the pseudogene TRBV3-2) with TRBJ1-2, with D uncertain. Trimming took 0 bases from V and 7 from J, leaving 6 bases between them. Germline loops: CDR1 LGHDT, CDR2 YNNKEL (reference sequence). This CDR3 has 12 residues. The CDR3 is CASSQDIGGYTF. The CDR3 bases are TGTGCCAGCAGCCAAGATATCGGTGGCTACACCTTC.

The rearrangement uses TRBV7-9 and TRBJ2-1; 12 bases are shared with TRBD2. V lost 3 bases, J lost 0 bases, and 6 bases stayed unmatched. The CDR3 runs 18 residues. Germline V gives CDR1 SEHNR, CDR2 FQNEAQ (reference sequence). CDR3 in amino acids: CASSLELAGGYSYNEQFF. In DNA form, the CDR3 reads TGTGCCAGCAGCTTGGAACTAGCGGGGGGTTACTCCTACAATGAGCAGTTCTTC.

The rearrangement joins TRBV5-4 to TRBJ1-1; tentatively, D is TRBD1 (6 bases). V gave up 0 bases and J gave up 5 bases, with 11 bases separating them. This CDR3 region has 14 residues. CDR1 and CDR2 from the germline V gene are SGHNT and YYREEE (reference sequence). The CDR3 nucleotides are TGTGCCAGCAGCTTGGCAGGGGTCGCGACTGAAGCTTTCTTT. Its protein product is CASSLAGVATEAFF.

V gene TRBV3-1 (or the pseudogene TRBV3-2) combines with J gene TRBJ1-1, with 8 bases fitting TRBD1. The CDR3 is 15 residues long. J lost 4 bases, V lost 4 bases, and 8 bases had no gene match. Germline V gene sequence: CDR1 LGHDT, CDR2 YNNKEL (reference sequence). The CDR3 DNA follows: TGTGCCAGCAGCCCGAAGGACAGGGTGGGCACTGAAGCTTTCTTT. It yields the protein CASSPKDRVGTEAFF.

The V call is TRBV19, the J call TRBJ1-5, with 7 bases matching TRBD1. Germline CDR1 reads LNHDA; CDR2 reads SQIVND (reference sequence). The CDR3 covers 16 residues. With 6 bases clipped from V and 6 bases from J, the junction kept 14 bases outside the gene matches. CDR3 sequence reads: CASRTMTGNEGQPQHF. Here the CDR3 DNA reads TGTGCCAGTAGAACTATGACAGGGAATGAAGGTCAGCCCCAGCATTTT.

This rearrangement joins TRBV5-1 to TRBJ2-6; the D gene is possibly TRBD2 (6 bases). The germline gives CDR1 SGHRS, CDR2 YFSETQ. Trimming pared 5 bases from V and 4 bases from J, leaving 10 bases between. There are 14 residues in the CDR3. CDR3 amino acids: CASREGAGANVLTF. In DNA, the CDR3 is TGCGCCAGCAGGGAGGGTGCGGGGGCCAACGTCCTGACTTTC. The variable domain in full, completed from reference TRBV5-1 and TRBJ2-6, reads KAGVTQTPRYLIKTRGQQVTLSCSPISGHRSVSWYQQTPGQGLQFLFEYFSETQRNKGNFPGRFSGRQFSNSRSEMNVSTLELGDSALYLCASREGAGANVLTFGAGSRLTVL.

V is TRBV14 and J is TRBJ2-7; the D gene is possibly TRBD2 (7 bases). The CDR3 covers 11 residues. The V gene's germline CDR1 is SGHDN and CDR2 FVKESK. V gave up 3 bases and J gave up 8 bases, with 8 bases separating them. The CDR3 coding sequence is TGTGCCAGCAGCCAGGGGGGGCAGCAGTACTTC. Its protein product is CASSQGGQQYF.

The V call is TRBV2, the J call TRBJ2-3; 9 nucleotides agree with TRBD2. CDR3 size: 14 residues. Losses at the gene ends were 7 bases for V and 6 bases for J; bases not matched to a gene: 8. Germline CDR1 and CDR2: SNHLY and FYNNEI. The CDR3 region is CASNPSGVPDTQYF. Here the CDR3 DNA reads TGTGCCAGCAACCCTAGCGGGGTGCCCGATACGCAGTATTTT.

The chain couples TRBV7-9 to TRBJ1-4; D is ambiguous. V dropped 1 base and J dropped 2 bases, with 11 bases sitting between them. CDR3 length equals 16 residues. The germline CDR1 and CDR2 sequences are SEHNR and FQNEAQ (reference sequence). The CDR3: CASSLGGPRTNEKLFF. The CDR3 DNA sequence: TGTGCCAGCAGCTTAGGAGGTCCGAGGACTAATGAAAAACTGTTTTTT.

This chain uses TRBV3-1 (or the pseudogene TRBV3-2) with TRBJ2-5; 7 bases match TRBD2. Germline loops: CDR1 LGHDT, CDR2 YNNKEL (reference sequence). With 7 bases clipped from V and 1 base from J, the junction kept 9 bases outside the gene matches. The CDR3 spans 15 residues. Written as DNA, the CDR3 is TGTGCCAGCACACACCGGCGGGGGTTCCAAGAGACCCAGTACTTC. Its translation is CASTHRRGFQETQYF.

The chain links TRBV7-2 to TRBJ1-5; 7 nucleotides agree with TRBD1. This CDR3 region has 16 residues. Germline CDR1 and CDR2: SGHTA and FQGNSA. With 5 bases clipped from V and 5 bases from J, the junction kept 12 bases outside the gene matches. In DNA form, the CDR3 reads TGTGCCAGCAGCCACTTATGGACAGGCCTGCATCAGCCCCAGCATTTT. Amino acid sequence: CASSHLWTGLHQPQHF.

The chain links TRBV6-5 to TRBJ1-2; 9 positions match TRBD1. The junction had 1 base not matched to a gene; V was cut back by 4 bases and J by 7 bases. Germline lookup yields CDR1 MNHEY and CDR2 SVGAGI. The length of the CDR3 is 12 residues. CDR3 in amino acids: CASSLQGAGYTF. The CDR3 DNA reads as TGTGCCAGCAGTTTACAGGGGGCTGGCTACACCTTC.

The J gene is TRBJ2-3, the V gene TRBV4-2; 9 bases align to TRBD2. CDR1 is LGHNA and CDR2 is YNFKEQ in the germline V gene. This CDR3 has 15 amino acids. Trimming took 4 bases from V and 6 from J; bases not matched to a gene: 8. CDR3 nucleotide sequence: TGTGCCAGCAGCCGAAGGCGGGAGGGAACCGATACGCAGTATTTT. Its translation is CASSRRREGTDTQYF.